Presented here are 24 T cell receptor beta chains from one specimen sequenced in a study of blood T cell repertoires in COVID-19. The assay was immunoSEQ multiplex PCR, and TCRdb's table has in-frame clones only and misses some. The profile covers some 50,000 clones, with roughly 82% appearing a single time and roughly 7.7% taken by the ten largest. Material for sequencing was peripheral blood. All receptors come from a man aged 35-49 years with acute or convalescent COVID-19.

The V call is TRBV2, the J call TRBJ1-2, with a tentative D call TRBD1 (6 bases). V lost 8 bases and J lost 4, with 17 bases in between. CDR3 size: 14 residues. Germline V gene sequence: CDR1 SNHLY, CDR2 FYNNEI. CDR3 sequence: CASSPRQGTYGYTF. The CDR3 DNA reads as TGTGCCAGCTCCCCTCGGCAGGGGACCTATGGCTACACCTTC. The complete variable domain, with remaining parts taken from reference TRBV2 and TRBJ1-2, reads EPEVTQTPSHQVTQMGQEVILRCVPISNHLYFYWYRQILGQKVEFLVSFYNNEISEKSEIFDDQFSVERPDGSNFTLKIRSTKLEDSAMYFCASSPRQGTYGYTFGSGTRLTVV.

V usage is TRBV5-6 and J usage is TRBJ2-7, with D possibly matching TRBD1 (5 bases). The CDR3 runs 14 residues. Trimming removed 4 bases at V and 7 bases at J, with 18 bases between. Looked up from germline, CDR1 is SGHDT and CDR2 is YYEEEE. The CDR3 DNA is TGTGCCAGCAGCGCCGGGCCCTCCTCAGGGGAGCAGTACTTC. Translation gives CASSAGPSSGEQYF. The full variable domain, completed using reference TRBV5-6 and TRBJ2-7, is DAGVTQSPTHLIKTRGQQVTLRCSPKSGHDTVSWYQQALGQGPQFIFQYYEEEERQRGNFPDRFSGHQFPNYSSELNVNALLLGDSALYLCASSAGPSSGEQYFGPGTRLTVT.

V usage is TRBV28 and J usage is TRBJ1-2; 8 bases are a match to TRBD1. J was trimmed by 4 bases and V by 1 base; bases with no gene match: 14. Germline CDR1 and CDR2: MDHEN and SYDVKM. This CDR3 has 18 residues. The DNA for the CDR3 is TGTGCCAGCAGTTTATATAGCCTAGGACAGGGAATTGGCTATGGCTACACCTTC. Translation gives CASSLYSLGQGIGYGYTF.

The V gene is TRBV7-2, the J gene TRBJ2-7, with 8 bases aligning to TRBD2. From germline, CDR1 is SGHTA and CDR2 FQGNSA. With 3 bases clipped from V and 2 bases from J, the junction kept 6 bases outside the gene matches. This CDR3 is built from 15 residues. Written as DNA, the CDR3 is TGTGCCAGCAGCTTCCTGCGGGGGGCCCCCTACGAGCAGTACTTC. Its protein is CASSFLRGAPYEQYF.

This chain links TRBV27 with TRBJ1-2, with D unresolved. Germline V gives CDR1 MNHEY, CDR2 SMNVEV (reference sequence). The CDR3 is 14 residues long. The V and J ends lost 0 bases and 7 bases respectively, with 12 bases between them. CDR3 sequence (DNA): TGTGCCAGCAGTTTATCGGGAGTTGTTCGTGGCTACACCTTC. Its protein is CASSLSGVVRGYTF.

About this clone itself: The germline gene is not matched at one end of the junction; a read error may be the cause. The rearrangement uses TRBV11-2 and TRBJ2-7, with 7 bases matching TRBD1. Germline CDR1 and CDR2: SGHAT and FQNNGV. The CDR3 extends over 12 amino acids. The CDR3 sequence: CASSLGGTVFNF. The DNA for the CDR3 is TGTGCCAGCAGCTTAGGTGGGACAGTATTCAACTTC.

In its sample, this clone was seen a few times. The CDR3 region has the DNA TGTGCCAGCAGTTTCGGACAGGGCTCAAATCAGCCCCAGCATTTT. Translation: CASSFGQGSNQPQHF. This chain uses TRBV6-6 with TRBJ1-5; TRBD1 agrees at 8 bases. J gave up 4 bases and V 4 bases, and 6 bases lay outside the gene matches. The CDR3 has 15 amino acids. The germline V gene encodes CDR1 MNHNY and CDR2 SVGAGI (reference sequence).

The rearrangement uses TRBV21-1 and TRBJ1-3; the DNA was not compared with TRBD1, the D call given in the table. TRBV21-1 has pseudogene status. CDR3 length equals 17 residues. CDR3 region: CASRQLPGVQLGNTIYF. DNA of the CDR3: TGTGCCAGCCGACAGCTGCCAGGGGTCCAACTCGGAAACACCATATATTTT.

The chain links TRBV5-1 to TRBJ1-1, with no clear D. Trimming removed 0 bases at V and 5 bases at J, with 11 bases between. The CDR3 consists of 14 residues. Germline-derived CDR1 and CDR2 are SGHRS and YFSETQ. The DNA of the CDR3 is TGCGCCAGCAGCTTGGTAGGGAGAGGGACTGAAGCTTTCTTT. Protein product: CASSLVGRGTEAFF.

CDR3 loop: CASSDRQGPYEETQYF. CDR3 nucleotide sequence: TGTGCCAGCAGTGACCGACAGGGCCCCTACGAAGAGACCCAGTACTTC. The chain joins TRBV6-1 to TRBJ2-5; 7 bases are a match to TRBD1. The CDR3 runs 16 residues. Trimming removed 3 bases from V and 3 bases from J; junction bases left unmatched: 10. The germline V gene encodes CDR1 MNHNS and CDR2 SASEGT.

The genes are TRBV11-2 and TRBJ1-4, with D maybe TRBD1 (6 bases). Trimming pared 6 bases from V and 8 bases from J, leaving 19 bases between. This CDR3 has 15 residues. The germline V gene encodes CDR1 SGHAT and CDR2 FQNNGV. For the CDR3, the DNA is TGTGCCAGCAGATTCGAACGGAGAAGGGGGGAAAAACTGTTTTTT. Translation: CASRFERRRGEKLFF.

The gene calls are TRBV18 and TRBJ1-2, with 8 bases aligning to TRBD1. This CDR3 is 14 amino acids long. J gave up 4 bases and V 3 bases, and 4 bases lay outside the gene matches. CDR1 KGHSH and CDR2 LQKENI come from the germline V gene. CDR3 DNA sequence: TGTGCCAGCTCACCTGGGACAGGTCCCTATGGCTACACCTTC. Translating gives CASSPGTGPYGYTF.

V gene TRBV28 combines with J gene TRBJ1-1; 9 bases are a match to TRBD1. The germline gives CDR1 MDHEN, CDR2 SYDVKM. The V gene end was trimmed by 7 bases and the J gene end by 9 bases; junction bases not matched to a gene: 9. The CDR3 contains 13 residues. For the CDR3, the DNA is TGTGCCAGCAACGGACAGGGGCGTGATAAAGCTTTCTTT. Translation gives CASNGQGRDKAFF. The variable domain in full, completed from reference TRBV28 and TRBJ1-1, reads DVKVTQSSRYLVKRTGEKVFLECVQDMDHENMFWYRQDPGLGLRLIYFSYDVKMKEKGDIPEGYSVSREKKERFSLILESASTNQTSMYLCASNGQGRDKAFFGQGTRLTVV.

The table lists this clone with a few counts. The chain recombines TRBV7-8 with TRBJ2-4; 7 nucleotides match TRBD2. V lost 4 bases and J lost 0; bases outside the gene matches: 12. This CDR3 is built from 18 residues. Germline loops: CDR1 SGHVS, CDR2 FQNEAQ. CDR3 sequence: CASSSPGWEGSAKNIQYF. The CDR3 bases are TGTGCCAGCAGCTCCCCGGGTTGGGAGGGCTCAGCCAAAAACATTCAGTACTTC.

The chain has TRBV29-1 and TRBJ1-1, with 7 bases identical to TRBD1. This CDR3 has 12 residues. Trimming removed 7 bases from V and 1 base from J; junction bases left unmatched: 3. Looked up from germline, CDR1 is SQVTM and CDR2 is ANQGSEA. The CDR3 DNA sequence: TGCAGCGCACACAGGGGGAACACTGAAGCTTTCTTT. Encoded protein: CSAHRGNTEAFF.

Here the CDR3 DNA reads TGTGCCAGCAGTTTTCAGGGAGGCTACGAGCAGTACTTC. It translates to CASSFQGGYEQYF. The V call is TRBV12-3 or TRBV12-4, the J call TRBJ2-7, with a possible D match to TRBD2 (6 bases). This CDR3 is built from 13 residues. The V end was cut by 3 bases, the J end by 3 bases, with 9 bases between.

The rearrangement links TRBV3-1 (or the pseudogene TRBV3-2) to TRBJ1-3; D not certain. Germline CDR1 is LGHDT and CDR2 is YNNKEL (reference sequence). The V end was cut by 2 bases, the J end by 2 bases, with 7 bases between. The CDR3 contains 14 residues. CDR3 DNA sequence: TGTGCCAGCAGCCAAAATGGCCCTGGAAACACCATATATTTT. It encodes CASSQNGPGNTIYF.

This clone showed up just a few times. Additional DNA sequences in this sample encode the identical CDR3. This chain uses TRBV5-1 with TRBJ2-1, with TRBD1 as a possible D gene (6 bases). There are 15 residues in the CDR3. V lost 2 bases, J lost 0 bases, and 9 bases lay in between. Germline CDR1 is SGHRS and CDR2 is YFSETQ. The CDR3 DNA reads as TGCGCCAGCAGCTTAGGGGGTCTCTCCTACAATGAGCAGTTCTTC. Residues: CASSLGGLSYNEQFF.

The chain joins TRBV10-3 to TRBJ1-1; D remains ambiguous. This CDR3 comprises 13 residues. Per the germline V gene, CDR1 is ENHRY and CDR2 is SYGVKD. Trimming left V 6 bases short and J 6 bases short, with 14 bases between. CDR3 coding DNA: TGTGCCATCAGCGACCCGGGCGGGGCTGAAGCTTTCTTT. As protein: CAISDPGGAEAFF.

The V gene is TRBV20-1, the J gene TRBJ2-7, with 7 nucleotides matching TRBD2. CDR1 is DFQATT, CDR2 SNEGSKA, per germline (reference sequence). This CDR3 has 15 residues. The V segment lost 3 bases and the J segment 0 bases; nucleotides outside the gene matches: 8. For the CDR3, the DNA is TGCAGTGCTAGTGGGGCTAGCGGCAGCTCCTACGAGCAGTACTTC. Translation gives CSASGASGSSYEQYF.

This chain connects TRBV5-1 to TRBJ1-4, with D possibly matching TRBD1 (6 bases). Trimming left V 0 bases short and J 3 bases short, with 9 bases between. The CDR3 sequence is 15 residues long. Germline V CDR1 and CDR2: SGHRS, YFSETQ. CDR3: CASSLGTDSNEKLFF. CDR3 coding DNA: TGCGCCAGCAGCTTGGGGACAGATTCTAATGAAAAACTGTTTTTT.

V gene TRBV12-3 or TRBV12-4 combines with J gene TRBJ2-7; 12 positions agree with TRBD1. The trim removed 8 bases at V and 11 bases at J, leaving 7 bases unmatched. The CDR3 length is 12 residues. The CDR3 DNA reads TGTGCCAGCGCGGGACAGGGGGCGACGGAGTACTTC. It codes for CASAGQGATEYF.

The J gene is TRBJ1-2, the V gene TRBV11-2, with D unclear. V was trimmed by 1 base and J by 8 bases, leaving 5 bases between them. Germline V CDR1 and CDR2: SGHAT, FQNNGV. The CDR3 has 11 residues. The CDR3 protein is CASSLGQGYTF. In DNA, the CDR3 is TGTGCCAGCAGCTTAGGGCAGGGCTACACCTTC.

This clone was found once. The CDR3, as DNA: TGTGCCAGCAGTGCGCCCTACGAGCAGTACTTC. As protein: CASSAPYEQYF. The V gene is TRBV12-3 or TRBV12-4, the J gene TRBJ2-7; D uncertain. Trimming took off 5 bases at V and 2 bases at J, with 4 bases between the two ends. The CDR3 extends over 11 amino acids.